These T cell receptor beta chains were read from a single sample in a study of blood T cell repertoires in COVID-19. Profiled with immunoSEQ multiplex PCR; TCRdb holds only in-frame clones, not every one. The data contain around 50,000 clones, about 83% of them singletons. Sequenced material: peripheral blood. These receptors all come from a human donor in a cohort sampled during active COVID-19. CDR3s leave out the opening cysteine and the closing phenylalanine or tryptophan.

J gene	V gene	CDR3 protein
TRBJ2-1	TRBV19	ASSTTGGFEQF
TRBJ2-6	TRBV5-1	ASSPQTGLSGANVLT
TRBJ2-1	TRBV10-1	ASSRGGASYNEQF
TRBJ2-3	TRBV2	ASSEGAGDRTDTQY
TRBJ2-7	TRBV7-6	ATRTGGSYEQY
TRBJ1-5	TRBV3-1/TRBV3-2	ASSAARGHPQPQH
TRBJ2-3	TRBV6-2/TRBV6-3	ASSFLLRGGGKNTDTQY
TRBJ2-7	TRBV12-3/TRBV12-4	ASSFRFYEQY
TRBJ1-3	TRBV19	ASTPGTSGNTIY
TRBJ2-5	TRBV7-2	VSSLGGGRETQY
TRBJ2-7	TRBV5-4	ASSPHPGTGTYEQY
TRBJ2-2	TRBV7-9	ATHRVLNSGELF
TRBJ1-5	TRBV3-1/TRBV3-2	ASSQGQGNQPQH
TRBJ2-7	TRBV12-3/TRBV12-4	ASSLYESYEQY
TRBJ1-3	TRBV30	AGYKNTIY
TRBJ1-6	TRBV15	ATREGASSYNSPLH
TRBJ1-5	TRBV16	ASSQSSWTGADNQPQH
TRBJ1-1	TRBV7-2	ASSRGGVGTEAF
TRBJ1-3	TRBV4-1	ASSQEPTGYGNTIY
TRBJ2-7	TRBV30	AWSVQDSYEQY
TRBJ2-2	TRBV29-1	SVVQGSVGELF
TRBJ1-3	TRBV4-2	ASSQGRQPSGNTIY
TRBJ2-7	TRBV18	ASSPEAGGYEQY
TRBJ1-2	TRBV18	ASSPSETGEHGYT
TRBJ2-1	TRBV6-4	ASSDSSGTYNEQF
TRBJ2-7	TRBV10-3	AISLRGDYEQY
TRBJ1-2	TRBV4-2	ASSLVDRGQANYGYT
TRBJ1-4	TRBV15	ATSRVGANNEKLF
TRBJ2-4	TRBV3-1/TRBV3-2	ASSQGRRSKNIQY
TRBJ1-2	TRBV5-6	ASRTGQGAGGYT
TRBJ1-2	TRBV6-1	ASSDASGYGYT
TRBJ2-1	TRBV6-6	ASSFSGGAYNEQF
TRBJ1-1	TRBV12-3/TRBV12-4	ASSSTGSTEAF
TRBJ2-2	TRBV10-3	AISDGGVGTGELF
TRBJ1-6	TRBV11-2	ASSLRERGIGSPLH